This T cell receptor beta chain comes out of a study of cytomegalovirus exposure and HLA in healthy donors. As to this clone: Its specificity is unknown.

V lost 1 base and J 4 bases, leaving 16 bases between the germline ends. The CDR3 length is 16 residues. CDR1 is SGHNT, CDR2 YYREEE, per germline (reference sequence). Clones were read by immunoSEQ multiplex PCR, and TCRdb kept only the in-frame ones, dropping some. The sample records some 130,000 clones, 70% to 85% being singletons. General observations from the study: Among TCR beta chains, those listed as cytomegalovirus-associated numbered about 160. The classifier reportedly diagnosed cytomegalovirus status with high sensitivity and specificity. The CMV antigen specificity of a few CMV-associated chains was confirmed through in vitro analysis. Across donors, most TCRs were seen rarely, yet some public ones were widespread.

This chain uses TRBV5-4 with TRBJ2-3; D perhaps matches TRBD2 (6 bases). This clonotype originated in a young man in good health and CMV-seropositive. The source material was PBMCs. CDR3 DNA sequence: TGTGCCAGCAGCTTGCTACGGGAGTCAAGCGCAGATACGCAGTATTTT. It specifies CASSLLRESSADTQYF. Full variable domain (outside the CDR3, taken from reference TRBV5-4 and TRBJ2-3): ETGVTQSPTHLIKTRGQQVTLRCSSQSGHNTVSWYQQALGQGPQFIFQYYREEENGRGNFPPRFSGLQFPNYSSELNVNALELDDSALYLCASSLLRESSADTQYFGPGTRLTVL.